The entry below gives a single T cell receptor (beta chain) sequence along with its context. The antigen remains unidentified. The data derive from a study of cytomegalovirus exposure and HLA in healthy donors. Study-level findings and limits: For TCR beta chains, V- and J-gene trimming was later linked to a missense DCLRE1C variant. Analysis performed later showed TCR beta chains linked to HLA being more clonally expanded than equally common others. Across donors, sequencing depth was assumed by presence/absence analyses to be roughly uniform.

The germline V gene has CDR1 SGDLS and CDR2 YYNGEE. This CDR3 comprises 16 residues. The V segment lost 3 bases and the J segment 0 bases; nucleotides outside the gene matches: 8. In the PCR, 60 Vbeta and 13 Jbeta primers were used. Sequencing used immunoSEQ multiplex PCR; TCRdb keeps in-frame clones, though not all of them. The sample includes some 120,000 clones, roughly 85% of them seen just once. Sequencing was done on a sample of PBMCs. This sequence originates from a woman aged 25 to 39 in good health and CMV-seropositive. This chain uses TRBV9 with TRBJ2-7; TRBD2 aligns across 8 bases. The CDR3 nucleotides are TGTGCCAGCAGCGCCTCACCCGGGACTAGCTCCTACGAGCAGTACTTC. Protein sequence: CASSASPGTSSYEQYF.